Here is one T cell receptor beta chain with its context. Its antigen is undetermined. This same CDR3 is encoded by further DNA sequences in the sample. This sample is part of a study of cytomegalovirus exposure and HLA in healthy donors. Overall study results and limits: Sequence variants that were highly shared formed a cluster that was likely a sequencing artifact. Using the classifier, cytomegalovirus status was reportedly diagnosed with high specificity and sensitivity.

This CDR3 has 15 amino acids. The trim removed 2 bases at V and 2 bases at J, leaving 3 bases unmatched. Germline-derived CDR1 and CDR2 are SGHRS and YFSETQ. Samples came from healthy bone marrow donors. PCR involved 60 Vbeta and 13 Jbeta primers. TCRdb's copy holds only in-frame clones and misses some; the assay was immunoSEQ multiplex PCR. This repertoire includes under 150,000 clones. The TCR was taken from a man in his forties in good health and CMV-seronegative. The chain recombines TRBV5-1 with TRBJ2-1; 8 nucleotides agree with TRBD1. Source material: PBMCs. In DNA form, the CDR3 reads TGCGCCAGCAGCTTAGAGACAGGGGCCTACAATGAGCAGTTCTTC. Its protein is CASSLETGAYNEQFF.